The rows below give T cell receptor beta chains drawn from one sample of a study of blood T cell repertoires in COVID-19. Assay used: immunoSEQ multiplex PCR; TCRdb lists only in-frame clones, some missing. The sample holds around 95,000 clones, 88% seen once. The specimen was peripheral blood. The origin of the receptors is a human donor in a cohort sampled during active COVID-19. CDR3s leave out the opening cysteine and the closing phenylalanine or tryptophan.

j_gene: TRBJ2-7
v_gene: TRBV5-1
CDR3aa: ASSLADYEQY

j_gene: TRBJ2-1
v_gene: TRBV23-1
CDR3aa: ASSPSLREGELYNEQF

j_gene: TRBJ2-3
v_gene: TRBV5-1
CDR3aa: ASSLDSRQDTQY

j_gene: TRBJ1-5
v_gene: TRBV28
CDR3aa: ASSFTGMHQPQH

j_gene: TRBJ2-2
v_gene: TRBV27
CDR3aa: ASSYRVGGELF

j_gene: TRBJ2-7
v_gene: TRBV7-2
CDR3aa: ASSLAAGDPYEQY

j_gene: TRBJ1-2
v_gene: TRBV6-5
CDR3aa: ASRTGQGGYGYT

j_gene: TRBJ1-1
v_gene: TRBV6-2/TRBV6-3
CDR3aa: ASSSGQGFATEAF

j_gene: TRBJ1-1
v_gene: TRBV6-5
CDR3aa: ASGLTANTEAF

j_gene: TRBJ2-7
v_gene: TRBV7-8
CDR3aa: ASTFPGLGYEQY

j_gene: TRBJ2-6
v_gene: TRBV28
CDR3aa: ASRLTGSGANVLT

j_gene: TRBJ2-7
v_gene: TRBV27
CDR3aa: ASSPSGGFRYEQY

j_gene: TRBJ2-7
v_gene: TRBV4-3
CDR3aa: ASSQDMGGAFGQY

j_gene: TRBJ2-3
v_gene: TRBV7-7
CDR3aa: ASSLRPSGGPTDTQY

j_gene: TRBJ2-5
v_gene: TRBV28
CDR3aa: ASSLAGSMAETQY

j_gene: TRBJ1-1
v_gene: TRBV19
CDR3aa: ASVEGQGVNTEAF

j_gene: TRBJ2-5
v_gene: TRBV7-2
CDR3aa: ASSPTGRAEETQY

j_gene: TRBJ1-5
v_gene: TRBV14
CDR3aa: ASSRTDSNQPQH

j_gene: TRBJ2-7
v_gene: TRBV27
CDR3aa: ASSLGSLDAYEQY

j_gene: TRBJ2-7
v_gene: TRBV7-9
CDR3aa: ASTTGAAYEQY

j_gene: TRBJ2-5
v_gene: TRBV7-3
CDR3aa: ASSPLGTSGSETQY

j_gene: TRBJ2-1
v_gene: TRBV18
CDR3aa: ASSPGLAGINEQF

j_gene: TRBJ2-5
v_gene: TRBV12-3/TRBV12-4
CDR3aa: ASSVRETQY

j_gene: TRBJ2-7
v_gene: TRBV6-5
CDR3aa: ASSYRDTSYEQY

j_gene: TRBJ1-2
v_gene: TRBV19
CDR3aa: ASRNRQGRNYGYT

j_gene: TRBJ2-1
v_gene: TRBV29-1
CDR3aa: SVATGEDYNEQF

j_gene: TRBJ2-5
v_gene: TRBV6-2/TRBV6-3
CDR3aa: ASSPYGLAGAETQY

j_gene: TRBJ1-3
v_gene: TRBV28
CDR3aa: ASSPPPGSGNTIY

j_gene: TRBJ2-1
v_gene: TRBV6-1
CDR3aa: ASSEMGQESNEQF

j_gene: TRBJ2-7
v_gene: TRBV6-5
CDR3aa: ASTTTSGSHEQY

j_gene: TRBJ1-4
v_gene: TRBV19
CDR3aa: ASSSQGTTNEKLF

j_gene: TRBJ2-7
v_gene: TRBV6-2/TRBV6-3
CDR3aa: ASSYYGQGFIDEQY

j_gene: TRBJ1-2
v_gene: TRBV5-6
CDR3aa: ASSLESWGYT

j_gene: TRBJ2-3
v_gene: TRBV29-1
CDR3aa: SVPGADTQY

j_gene: TRBJ2-5
v_gene: TRBV19
CDR3aa: ASSKLGGLETQY

j_gene: TRBJ1-1
v_gene: TRBV5-1
CDR3aa: ASSTDRGARNTEAF

j_gene: TRBJ1-2
v_gene: TRBV5-1
CDR3aa: ASSLGLQGLYYGYT

j_gene: TRBJ2-7
v_gene: TRBV29-1
CDR3aa: SVESSYDEQY

j_gene: TRBJ2-7
v_gene: TRBV28
CDR3aa: ASSLVGGRAPYEQY

j_gene: TRBJ2-1
v_gene: TRBV9
CDR3aa: ASSVSGGSYNEQF

j_gene: TRBJ2-1
v_gene: TRBV19
CDR3aa: ASSILESYNEQF

j_gene: TRBJ2-1
v_gene: TRBV29-1
CDR3aa: SVRTSGLTEQF

j_gene: TRBJ2-7
v_gene: TRBV27
CDR3aa: ASRPGGGTSYEQY

j_gene: TRBJ2-7
v_gene: TRBV28
CDR3aa: ASIGLAGEQY